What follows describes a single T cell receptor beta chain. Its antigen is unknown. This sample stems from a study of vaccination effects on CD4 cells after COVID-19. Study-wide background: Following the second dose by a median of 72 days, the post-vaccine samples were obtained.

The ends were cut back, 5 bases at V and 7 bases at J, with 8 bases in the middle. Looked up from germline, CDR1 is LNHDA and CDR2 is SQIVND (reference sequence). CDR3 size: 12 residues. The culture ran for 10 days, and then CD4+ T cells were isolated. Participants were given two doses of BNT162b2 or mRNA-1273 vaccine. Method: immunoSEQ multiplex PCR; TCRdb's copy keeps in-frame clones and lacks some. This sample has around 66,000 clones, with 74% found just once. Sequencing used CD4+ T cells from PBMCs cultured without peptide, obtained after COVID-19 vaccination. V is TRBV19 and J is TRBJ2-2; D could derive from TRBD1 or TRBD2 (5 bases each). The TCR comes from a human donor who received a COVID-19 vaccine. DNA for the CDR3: TGTGCCAGTAGTCCAGGGAGCGGGGAGCTGTTTTTT. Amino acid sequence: CASSPGSGELFF.